Below, 24 T cell receptor beta chains from the same sample are listed, as sequenced in a study of OX40 agonist ivuxolimab in advanced cancers. Some clones are missing from TCRdb's copy, which holds only in-frame ones; the method was immunoSEQ multiplex PCR. This sample carries 65,000 to 85,000 clones, roughly 89% of them seen once, and the ten largest clones take around 0.19%. The specimen was CD4+ or CD8+ T cells sorted from blood, collected in a trial of the OX40 agonist ivuxolimab. The receptors derive from an adult with an advanced solid tumor such as melanoma, head and neck, liver or kidney cancer.

This clone was seen a few times. The chain links TRBV30 to TRBJ1-1; D unresolved. V dropped 2 bases and J dropped 0 bases, with 13 bases sitting between them. The CDR3 runs to 15 residues. The germline CDR1 and CDR2 sequences are GTSNPN and SVGIG (reference sequence). CDR3 loop: CAWSKGSRMNTEAFF. The CDR3 DNA reads TGTGCCTGGAGTAAAGGTTCTAGGATGAACACTGAAGCTTTCTTT.

The chain joins TRBV11-2 to TRBJ2-1, with no clear D. The V gene's germline CDR1 is SGHAT and CDR2 FQNNGV. V dropped 2 bases and J dropped 6 bases, with 14 bases sitting between them. The CDR3 extends over 15 amino acids. CDR3 amino acids: CASSLMPTRGNEQFF. The DNA for the CDR3 is TGTGCCAGCAGCTTAATGCCGACTCGCGGCAATGAGCAGTTCTTC.

The rearrangement joins TRBV19 to TRBJ1-1, with TRBD1 as a possible D gene (6 bases). This CDR3 region has 13 residues. From germline, CDR1 is LNHDA and CDR2 SQIVND (reference sequence). Between the trimmed V and J ends, which lost 3 bases and 4 bases, there was a span of 9 bases. DNA for the CDR3: TGTGCCAGTAGTATTCAGGGGCTCACTGAAGCTTTCTTT. Translating gives CASSIQGLTEAFF.

V usage is TRBV9 and J usage is TRBJ2-4; tentatively, D is TRBD2 (5 bases). V lost 0 bases, J lost 2 bases, and 9 bases lay in between. Per germline, CDR1 SGDLS and CDR2 YYNGEE. The CDR3 extends over 15 amino acids. In nucleotides, the CDR3 is TGTGCCAGCAGCGTAGCGGGGATGTCCAAAAACATTCAGTACTTC. Protein: CASSVAGMSKNIQYF. Supplemented by reference TRBV9 and TRBJ2-4, the full variable domain reads DSGVTQTPKHLITATGQRVTLRCSPRSGDLSVYWYQQSLDQGLQFLIQYYNGEERAKGNILERFSAQQFPDLHSELNLSSLELGDSALYFCASSVAGMSKNIQYFGAGTRLSVL.

V gene TRBV29-1 combines with J gene TRBJ2-7; no definite D call. V dropped 3 bases and J dropped 0 bases, with 15 bases sitting between them. The V gene's germline CDR1 is SQVTM and CDR2 ANQGSEA. The CDR3 runs 15 residues. The CDR3 coding sequence is TGCAGCGTTGATTTGGGCGGCAGGAGCTCCTACGAGCAGTACTTC. It codes for CSVDLGGRSSYEQYF.

This CDR3 is CASSQDRASGRNYEQYF. CDR3 DNA: TGCGCCAGCAGCCAAGATAGGGCTAGCGGGAGGAACTACGAGCAGTACTTC. This chain uses TRBV4-1 with TRBJ2-7, with 11 bases lining up with TRBD2. Germline CDR1 and CDR2: MGHRA and YSYEKL. V was clipped by 0 bases and J by 3 bases; unmatched bases: 7. The CDR3 is made up of 17 amino acids.

The V gene is TRBV7-9, the J gene TRBJ2-7; D might be TRBD1 or TRBD2, each matching 5 bases. Trimming removed 5 bases from V and 5 bases from J, with 16 bases in between. From germline, CDR1 is SEHNR and CDR2 FQNEAQ (reference sequence). The CDR3 consists of 14 residues. The CDR3 loop reads CASSPGARYDEQYF. The DNA for the CDR3 is TGTGCCAGCAGCCCCGGGGCCAGATACGACGAGCAGTACTTC.

V gene TRBV5-1 combines with J gene TRBJ2-5, with 8 bases matching TRBD2. The V segment lost 5 bases and the J segment 1 base; nucleotides outside the gene matches: 7. This CDR3 is built from 15 residues. The germline V gene has CDR1 SGHRS and CDR2 YFSETQ. CDR3 sequence reads: CASSPQSGGQETQYF. The CDR3, as DNA: TGCGCCAGCAGTCCTCAGAGCGGGGGCCAAGAGACCCAGTACTTC.

The sample holds one count of this clone. The gene calls are TRBV15 and TRBJ2-5; perhaps TRBD1 as D (6 bases). Germline lookup yields CDR1 LNHNV and CDR2 YYDKDF (reference sequence). V lost 3 bases to trimming and J lost 8 bases, with 22 bases between them. This CDR3 has 16 residues. The CDR3, as DNA: TGTGCCACCAGCAGGGGCTCACAGGGAAGTTCGGAAACCCAGTACTTC. It codes for CATSRGSQGSSETQYF.

This clone was found once. This chain links TRBV6-6 with TRBJ2-7, with D possibly being TRBD1 or TRBD2 (5 bases each). The CDR3 sequence is 15 residues long. The ends were cut back, 0 bases at V and 2 bases at J, with 11 bases in the middle. Germline lookup yields CDR1 MNHNY and CDR2 SVGAGI (reference sequence). CDR3 bases: TGTGCCAGCAGTTACTCGGGGACCGCGGCCTACGAGCAGTACTTC. It specifies CASSYSGTAAYEQYF.

V usage is TRBV6-6 and J usage is TRBJ2-3; 10 positions match TRBD1. CDR1 and CDR2 from the germline V gene are MNHNY and SVGAGI (reference sequence). J gave up 14 bases and V 4 bases, and 3 bases lay outside the gene matches. This CDR3 contains 11 residues. The CDR3 sequence is CASSSGQGRYF. CDR3 coding DNA: TGTGCCAGCAGTTCGGGACAGGGGAGGTATTTT.

The chain combines TRBV6-6 with TRBJ1-4; D remains ambiguous. The CDR3 has 11 residues. Deletions cut 6 bases from V and 7 bases from J, with 6 bases between. The V gene's germline CDR1 is MNHNY and CDR2 SVGAGI (reference sequence). CDR3 sequence: CASREGEKLFF. The CDR3 DNA reads as TGTGCCAGCAGGGAGGGTGAAAAACTGTTTTTT.

This chain connects TRBV5-1 to TRBJ1-1; no definite D call. Germline lookup yields CDR1 SGHRS and CDR2 YFSETQ. The CDR3 consists of 14 residues. The V end was cut by 2 bases, the J end by 5 bases, with 13 bases between. CDR3 protein: CASSFSPKGTEAFF. CDR3 DNA sequence: TGCGCCAGCAGCTTTTCACCCAAAGGTACTGAAGCTTTCTTT.

The chain has TRBV28 and TRBJ2-3; D is perhaps TRBD1 or TRBD2 (5 bases each). Germline CDR1 and CDR2: MDHEN and SYDVKM. Trimming took off 2 bases at V and 4 bases at J, with 22 bases between the two ends. The CDR3 totals 18 residues. Here the CDR3 reads CASSLGPRGFLRADTQYF. The CDR3 DNA reads TGTGCCAGCAGTTTAGGGCCCCGGGGCTTCCTGCGGGCAGATACGCAGTATTTT.

This chain links TRBV18 with TRBJ2-7; unclear D gene. Germline V lookup: CDR1 KGHSH, CDR2 LQKENI. Trimming removed 4 bases from V and 2 bases from J, with 9 bases in between. The CDR3 consists of 13 residues. As DNA, the CDR3 is TGTGCCAGCTCACTCTTGGGTACCTACGAGCAGTACTTC. Its translation: CASSLLGTYEQYF.

The J gene is TRBJ2-7, the V gene TRBV11-2; no definite D call. Germline values: CDR1 SGHAT, CDR2 FQNNGV. This CDR3 is built from 12 residues. V was shortened by 1 base and J by 7 bases, with 8 bases between the two germline ends. The CDR3 DNA sequence: TGTGCCAGCAGCTTAGGGCTGTGGGAGCAGTACTTC. It encodes CASSLGLWEQYF.

V is TRBV7-2 and J is TRBJ2-1; 11 positions match TRBD2. CDR3 length equals 15 residues. The trim removed 1 base at V and 7 bases at J, leaving 3 bases unmatched. Germline V gives CDR1 SGHTA, CDR2 FQGNSA. The CDR3 region has the DNA TGTGCCAGCAGCTTAGAGGGACTAGCGGTTAATGAGCAGTTCTTC. It encodes CASSLEGLAVNEQFF.

The rearrangement joins TRBV10-1 to TRBJ2-1; 8 nucleotides align to TRBD2. The CDR3 contains 15 residues. V was clipped by 5 bases and J by 4 bases; unmatched bases: 7. Germline V gives CDR1 WNHNN, CDR2 SYGVQD (reference sequence). CDR3 coding DNA: TGCGCCAGCAGTCCCGCCGGGACTAGATACAATGAGCAGTTCTTC. It yields the protein CASSPAGTRYNEQFF.

The CDR3 region has the DNA TGTGCCTGGAATTTTGGGGGCTCTGGAAACACCATATATTTT. Translated, it gives CAWNFGGSGNTIYF. The rearrangement joins TRBV30 to TRBJ1-3; a weak D match, TRBD1 (5 bases). This CDR3 is built from 14 residues. CDR1 GTSNPN and CDR2 SVGIG come from the germline V gene (reference sequence). V was shortened by 4 bases and J by 0 bases, with 10 bases between the two germline ends.

This chain connects TRBV11-2 to TRBJ2-5; 14 positions agree with TRBD2. The CDR3 runs to 17 residues. Germline trimming cut 5 bases from V and 1 base from J; bases unmatched to any gene: 6. In germline, CDR1 is SGHAT, CDR2 FQNNGV. CDR3 nucleotide sequence: TGTGCCAGCAGCCTCGGACTAGCGGGGGGCACCCAAGAGACCCAGTACTTC. Amino acids: CASSLGLAGGTQETQYF.

The chain has TRBV5-1 and TRBJ1-5; 10 bases agree with TRBD1. CDR1 SGHRS and CDR2 YFSETQ come from the germline V gene. The CDR3 extends over 18 amino acids. V dropped 1 base and J dropped 6; count of bases not matched to a gene: 13. Written as DNA, the CDR3 is TGCGCCAGCAGCTTGTTGCCGACAGGGGGCTATCCAGGTCAGCCCCAGCATTTT. This codes for CASSLLPTGGYPGQPQHF.

The rearrangement links TRBV30 to TRBJ1-5; 7 nucleotides line up with TRBD1. Trimming took 5 bases from V and 6 from J; bases not matched to a gene: 7. Germline-derived CDR1 and CDR2 are GTSNPN and SVGIG (reference sequence). This CDR3 contains 13 residues. CDR3 residues: CAWSGTVSQPQHF. CDR3 nucleotides: TGTGCCTGGTCGGGGACAGTGTCTCAGCCCCAGCATTTT.

The chain recombines TRBV7-9 with TRBJ2-1; 14 bases map to TRBD2. Trimming took 3 bases from V and 0 from J; bases not matched to a gene: 7. The germline V gene has CDR1 SEHNR and CDR2 FQNEAQ (reference sequence). The CDR3 totals 19 residues. The CDR3 sequence is CASSFSTSGRGASYNEQFF. CDR3 DNA sequence: TGTGCCAGCAGCTTCTCGACTAGCGGGAGGGGAGCCTCCTACAATGAGCAGTTCTTC. Together with reference TRBV7-9 and TRBJ2-1, the CDR3 gives the full variable domain: DTGVSQNPRHKITKRGQNVTFRCDPISEHNRLYWYRQTLGQGPEFLTYFQNEAQLEKSRLLSDRFSAERPKGSFSTLEIQRTEQGDSAMYLCASSFSTSGRGASYNEQFFGPGTRLTVL.

The J gene is TRBJ2-3, the V gene TRBV19; 11 bases are a match to TRBD2. Unmatched junction bases numbered 2, after V lost 5 bases and J lost 4 bases. Germline V gene lookup returns CDR1 LNHDA and CDR2 SQIVND (reference sequence). The CDR3 runs 14 residues. The CDR3 coding sequence is TGTGCCAGTAGTGTAGCGGGGGGGTCAGATACGCAGTATTTT. Its protein product is CASSVAGGSDTQYF. Full variable domain (outside the CDR3, taken from reference TRBV19 and TRBJ2-3): DGGITQSPKYLFRKEGQNVTLSCEQNLNHDAMYWYRQDPGQGLRLIYYSQIVNDFQKGDIAEGYSVSREKKESFPLTVTSAQKNPTAFYLCASSVAGGSDTQYFGPGTRLTVL.